Below are 21 T cell receptor beta chains sequenced from a single sample in a study of shared clonotypes between healthy human individuals. The method was immunoSEQ multiplex PCR; TCRdb's version includes in-frame clones alone and lacks a portion of them. The data hold 2,500,000 or so clones, with 80% to 95% observed a single time. Sequencing was done on a sample of naive CD4+ T cells from PBMCs. Subset meaning: CD45RA+ positively selected. Receptor source: a man aged 18 to 30 in good health. Some clones in this sample may be carry-over from other donors' samples.

This clone has only one observation. The rearrangement links TRBV5-1 to TRBJ2-3; the D gene is possibly TRBD1 (7 bases). This CDR3 comprises 14 residues. V was shortened by 4 bases and J by 3 bases, with 12 bases between the two germline ends. Germline CDR1 and CDR2: SGHRS and YFSETQ. The CDR3 loop is CASSKSGGTDTQYF. The CDR3 coding sequence is TGCGCCAGCAGCAAATCAGGGGGGACAGATACGCAGTATTTT. Variable domain in full (rest from reference TRBV5-1 and TRBJ2-3): KAGVTQTPRYLIKTRGQQVTLSCSPISGHRSVSWYQQTPGQGLQFLFEYFSETQRNKGNFPGRFSGRQFSNSRSEMNVSTLELGDSALYLCASSKSGGTDTQYFGPGTRLTVL.

The gene calls are TRBV5-4 and TRBJ2-7; 13 bases fit TRBD2. Trimming cost V 2 bases and J 7 bases; bases outside gene matches: 9. Germline CDR1 SGHNT, CDR2 YYREEE (reference sequence). CDR3 size: 16 residues. CDR3 in amino acids: CASSFGGTSGTGEQYF. CDR3 in DNA: TGTGCCAGCAGCTTTGGAGGGACTAGCGGGACGGGAGAGCAGTACTTC.

A word on this clone: Other DNA sequences in this sample translate to the same CDR3. CDR3 region: CSAATGGTEAFF. CDR3 in DNA: TGCAGCGCAGCGACAGGGGGCACTGAAGCTTTCTTT. This rearrangement joins TRBV29-1 to TRBJ1-1; 9 bases fit TRBD1. V lost 7 bases to trimming and J lost 4 bases; unmatched junction nucleotides: 4. CDR1 is SQVTM and CDR2 is ANQGSEA in the germline V gene. This CDR3 spans 12 amino acids.

The chain employs TRBV19 and TRBJ1-2, with no clear D. This CDR3 is built from 13 residues. Per the germline V gene, CDR1 is LNHDA and CDR2 is SQIVND (reference sequence). Trimming took off 3 bases at V and 4 bases at J, with 9 bases between the two ends. CDR3 nucleotides: TGTGCCAGTAGTATGGGCATTAGCTATGGCTACACCTTC. Protein: CASSMGISYGYTF.

This clone was observed once. Other DNA sequences in the sample encode the same CDR3. This chain uses TRBV28 with TRBJ2-7; 15 bases agree with TRBD2. J lost 6 bases, V lost 4 bases, and 4 bases had no gene match. The CDR3 has 15 amino acids. The germline gives CDR1 MDHEN, CDR2 SYDVKM. The CDR3 loop is CASSSPGLAGGEQYF. CDR3 DNA: TGTGCCAGCAGTTCTCCGGGACTAGCGGGAGGCGAGCAGTACTTC.

Comments on this clone: Distinct nucleotide sequences in the sample also encode this CDR3. The rearrangement joins TRBV30 to TRBJ1-6; 10 bases align to TRBD1. J gave up 6 bases and V 3 bases, and 2 bases lay outside the gene matches. The CDR3 has 14 amino acids. Germline CDR1 GTSNPN, CDR2 SVGIG (reference sequence). The CDR3 DNA is TGTGCCTGGAGCCGGACAGGGGGTAATTCACCCCTCCACTTT. Amino acid sequence: CAWSRTGGNSPLHF. The variable domain in full, with the rest retrieved from reference TRBV30 and TRBJ1-6, is SQTIHQWPATLVQPVGSPLSLECTVEGTSNPNLYWYRQAAGRGLQLLFYSVGIGQISSEVPQNLSASRPQDRQFILSSKKLLLSDSGFYLCAWSRTGGNSPLHFGNGTRLTVT.

The rearrangement joins TRBV7-2 to TRBJ2-7; D is perhaps TRBD1 (6 bases). The CDR3 extends over 13 amino acids. V was trimmed by 7 bases and J by 0 bases, leaving 10 bases between them. Germline CDR1 is SGHTA and CDR2 is FQGNSA. This chain's CDR3 is CASKIGGSYEQYF. The CDR3, as DNA: TGTGCCAGCAAGATAGGGGGCTCCTACGAGCAGTACTTC.

This sequence joins TRBV28 and TRBJ1-2; no clear D gene. CDR1 and CDR2 from the germline V gene are MDHEN and SYDVKM. The CDR3 consists of 12 residues. With 5 bases removed from V and 7 bases from J, the gap between germline ends came to 11 bases. CDR3 amino acids: CASSPWGLGYTF. The CDR3 region has the DNA TGTGCCAGCAGTCCATGGGGTCTTGGCTACACCTTC.

The genes are TRBV5-1 and TRBJ1-4; no clear D gene. V shed 0 bases and J shed 8 bases, with 14 bases lying between them. The CDR3 spans 15 residues. Germline V gene data show CDR1 as SGHRS and CDR2 as YFSETQ. This CDR3 reads CASSLAGRAGEKLFF. The CDR3 DNA follows: TGCGCCAGCAGCTTGGCCGGGAGGGCGGGCGAAAAACTGTTTTTT.

V and J are TRBV7-9 and TRBJ1-2; 9 bases fit TRBD1. J was trimmed by 2 bases and V by 1 base; bases with no gene match: 8. Germline V gene lookup returns CDR1 SEHNR and CDR2 FQNEAQ (reference sequence). The CDR3 contains 17 residues. CDR3 coding DNA: TGTGCCAGCAGCTTAGTCCCGATACAGGGGGCGAACTATGGCTACACCTTC. Amino acids: CASSLVPIQGANYGYTF.

The chain couples TRBV28 to TRBJ2-3, with 10 bases that match TRBD2. V shed 5 bases, J shed 5 bases, and the junction held 4 bases outside the gene matches. CDR1 MDHEN and CDR2 SYDVKM come from the germline V gene. The CDR3 runs to 14 residues. The CDR3 sequence: CASSTASGRDTQYF. The CDR3 coding sequence is TGTGCCAGCAGTACCGCTAGCGGGAGAGATACGCAGTATTTT.

This chain links TRBV7-9 with TRBJ1-1; D remains unclear. The CDR3 spans 11 residues. With 6 bases removed from V and 4 bases from J, the gap between germline ends came to 6 bases. Germline values: CDR1 SEHNR, CDR2 FQNEAQ (reference sequence). The CDR3 is CASSSVTEAFF. In nucleotides, the CDR3 is TGTGCCAGCAGTTCCGTCACTGAAGCTTTCTTT.

The chain employs TRBV27 and TRBJ1-1; D gene unclear. The CDR3 runs 16 residues. The ends were cut back, 1 base at V and 1 base at J, with 13 bases in the middle. Germline CDR1 is MNHEY and CDR2 is SMNVEV (reference sequence). The CDR3 coding sequence is TGTGCCAGCAGTTTATTTAGTCTTGGGGAGAACACTGAAGCTTTCTTT. Translated, it gives CASSLFSLGENTEAFF.

V gene TRBV7-3 combines with J gene TRBJ1-5; the D is unclear. The CDR3 has 13 amino acids. Trimming pared 1 base from V and 9 bases from J, leaving 10 bases between. Germline CDR1 is SGHTA and CDR2 is FQGTGA. The CDR3 here is CASSLSPDRPQHF. The CDR3 nucleotides are TGTGCCAGCAGCTTAAGTCCGGACCGGCCCCAGCATTTT.

This sequence joins TRBV27 and TRBJ2-7; no clear D. This CDR3 comprises 14 residues. V was clipped by 0 bases and J by 3 bases, with 9 bases between them. The germline V gene encodes CDR1 MNHEY and CDR2 SMNVEV (reference sequence). CDR3 nucleotide sequence: TGTGCCAGCAGTTTATCGTTTTTGAGCTACGAGCAGTACTTC. This sequence encodes CASSLSFLSYEQYF.

V and J are TRBV18 and TRBJ1-2; D not certain. The CDR3 has 15 residues. V was cut by 2 bases and J by 0 bases, with 10 bases left in between. Germline CDR1 and CDR2: KGHSH and LQKENI. In nucleotides, the CDR3 is TGTGCCAGCTCACCAACCTCTGATACTAACTATGGCTACACCTTC. It translates to CASSPTSDTNYGYTF. Full variable domain (outside the CDR3, taken from reference TRBV18 and TRBJ1-2): NAGVMQNPRHLVRRRGQEARLRCSPMKGHSHVYWYRQLPEEGLKFMVYLQKENIIDESGMPKERFSAEFPKEGPSILRIQQVVRGDSAAYFCASSPTSDTNYGYTFGSGTRLTVV.

A single count supports this clone. V usage is TRBV30 and J usage is TRBJ1-1; 9 bases match TRBD1. There are 15 residues in the CDR3. Looked up from germline, CDR1 is GTSNPN and CDR2 is SVGIG (reference sequence). With 0 bases clipped from V and 6 bases from J, the junction kept 8 bases outside the gene matches. The CDR3 coding sequence is TGTGCCTGGAGTGTAACCACAGGGGGCCCGTCTGAAGCTTTCTTT. This gives the protein CAWSVTTGGPSEAFF.

The chain combines TRBV4-2 with TRBJ2-5, with D unclear. The germline V gene encodes CDR1 LGHNA and CDR2 YNFKEQ. V lost 1 base and J 4 bases, leaving 13 bases between the germline ends. The CDR3 runs 15 residues. The CDR3 DNA sequence: TGTGCCAGCAGCCAAGGGGAAACTTATACAGAGACCCAGTACTTC. Amino acid sequence: CASSQGETYTETQYF.

The V gene is TRBV15, the J gene TRBJ1-6; D call uncertain. This CDR3 comprises 13 residues. Between the trimmed V and J ends, which lost 11 bases and 8 bases, there was a span of 16 bases. Germline CDR1 LNHNV, CDR2 YYDKDF (reference sequence). DNA of the CDR3: TGTGCCCAGGTGGGCCCCGAGGATTCACCCCTCCACTTT. Its protein is CAQVGPEDSPLHF.

This chain connects TRBV18 to TRBJ2-7, with 8 nucleotides matching TRBD1. The germline V gene has CDR1 KGHSH and CDR2 LQKENI. J was trimmed by 1 base and V by 3 bases; bases with no gene match: 8. The CDR3 is made up of 16 amino acids. The CDR3 reads CASSPGTGGFSYEQYF. CDR3 in DNA: TGTGCCAGCTCACCCGGGACAGGTGGCTTTTCCTACGAGCAGTACTTC.

This clone was counted a few times. This chain uses TRBV2 with TRBJ1-5; 7 nucleotides line up with TRBD1. This CDR3 has 15 residues. CDR1 and CDR2 from the germline V gene are SNHLY and FYNNEI. Trimming removed 11 bases from V and 4 bases from J; junction bases left unmatched: 14. The DNA for the CDR3 is TGTGCCGCGAGGGAGCGGGACAGACCAAATCAGCCCCAGCATTTT. It specifies CAARERDRPNQPQHF.